This T cell receptor beta chain was recorded in a study of somatic mutations in cytotoxic T cells in rheumatoid arthritis. This CDR3 is built from 12 residues. With 2 bases removed from V and 5 bases from J, the gap between germline ends came to 6 bases. CDR1 is SGHVS and CDR2 is FQNEAQ in the germline V gene. Profiled with immunoSEQ multiplex PCR; TCRdb holds only in-frame clones, not every one. This sample has about 5,600 clones, with approximately 82% found just once. The J gene is TRBJ2-5, the V gene TRBV7-8; no firm D call. The specimen sequenced was CD8+ T cells sorted from blood. This receptor was obtained from an adult with rheumatoid arthritis. CDR3 coding DNA: TGTGCCAGCAGCTTATTGCAGGAGACCCAGTACTTC. It yields the protein CASSLLQETQYF.